These T cell receptor beta chains were read from a single sample in a study of T cell repertoires in cytomegalovirus infection. A single record per CDR3 protein comes from TCRdb applying MiXCR to the reads. Here the sample spans around 630,000 distinct CDR3 sequences, approximately 25% being singletons. The sequencing input was CD8+ T cells from PBMCs. The receptors were gathered from a human donor in good health (CMV status not recorded). Some clones in this sample may be carry-over from other donors' samples. Both conserved end residues are part of each CDR3. Fields, in order: V gene, D gene, clone size, J gene, CDR3 protein, CDR3 DNA. D genes are given only for firm matches. Rows give clone size only sometimes, using once, few, many, or a class for an expanded clone.

v_call: TRBV29-1
d_call: .
clone_size: .
j_call: TRBJ1-1
cdr3_aa: CSDNRGENTEAFF
cdr3_nt: TGCAGCGATAACCGGGGGGAGAACACTGAAGCTTTCTTT

v_call: TRBV12-5
d_call: .
clone_size: many
j_call: TRBJ1-5
cdr3_aa: CASAEGLRNQPQHF
cdr3_nt: TGTGCTAGTGCCGAGGGGCTTCGCAATCAGCCCCAGCATTTT

v_call: TRBV29-1
d_call: .
clone_size: .
j_call: TRBJ2-5
cdr3_aa: CSVEETGLMEETQYF
cdr3_nt: TGCAGCGTTGAAGAGACAGGTTTGATGGAAGAGACCCAGTACTTC

v_call: TRBV7-2
d_call: .
clone_size: few
j_call: TRBJ2-1
cdr3_aa: CASSLNALRGGNEQFF
cdr3_nt: TGTGCCAGCAGCCTCAATGCTCTCAGGGGGGGGAATGAGCAGTTCTTC

v_call: TRBV6-6
d_call: .
clone_size: many
j_call: TRBJ2-3
cdr3_aa: CASSYSLDLSSTDTQYF
cdr3_nt: TGTGCCAGCAGTTACTCGCTTGATCTATCTAGCACAGATACGCAGTATTTT

v_call: TRBV7-8
d_call: TRBD2
clone_size: many
j_call: TRBJ2-1
cdr3_aa: CASSLPRLAGDNEQFF
cdr3_nt: TGTGCCAGCAGCCTACCAAGGCTAGCGGGGGACAATGAGCAGTTCTTC

v_call: TRBV28
d_call: .
clone_size: many
j_call: TRBJ1-2
cdr3_aa: CASSPPRRGYGYTF
cdr3_nt: TGTGCCAGCAGTCCCCCTCGGCGCGGCTATGGCTACACCTTC

v_call: TRBV24-1
d_call: .
clone_size: few
j_call: TRBJ2-2
cdr3_aa: CATSEPNTGELFF
cdr3_nt: TGTGCCACCAGTGAGCCGAACACCGGGGAGCTGTTTTTT

v_call: TRBV9
d_call: .
clone_size: .
j_call: TRBJ1-5
cdr3_aa: CASSVDGVQPQHF
cdr3_nt: TGTGCCAGCAGCGTAGATGGGGTCCAGCCCCAGCATTTT

v_call: TRBV19
d_call: TRBD2
clone_size: .
j_call: TRBJ2-2
cdr3_aa: CASSTLAGANTGELFF
cdr3_nt: TGTGCCAGTAGTACCTTAGCGGGGGCGAACACCGGGGAGCTGTTTTTT

v_call: TRBV13
d_call: .
clone_size: few
j_call: TRBJ1-2
cdr3_aa: CASSLPNQGYGYTF
cdr3_nt: TGTGCCAGCAGCTTACCTAACCAGGGCTATGGCTACACCTTC

v_call: TRBV7-4
d_call: TRBD2
clone_size: many
j_call: TRBJ2-5
cdr3_aa: CASSIPGLAGEETQYF
cdr3_nt: TGTGCCAGCAGCATCCCGGGACTAGCGGGGGAGGAGACCCAGTACTTC

v_call: TRBV12-3/TRBV12-4
d_call: TRBD1
clone_size: many
j_call: TRBJ2-7
cdr3_aa: CASSPGGQGPGEQYF
cdr3_nt: TGTGCCAGCAGTCCAGGAGGACAGGGCCCTGGCGAGCAGTACTTC

v_call: TRBV7-2
d_call: .
clone_size: few
j_call: TRBJ2-2
cdr3_aa: CASSLPVTSGTGELFF
cdr3_nt: TGTGCCAGCAGCCTCCCCGTTACCTCGGGCACCGGGGAGCTGTTTTTT

v_call: TRBV5-1
d_call: TRBD1
clone_size: few
j_call: TRBJ1-1
cdr3_aa: CASSLFDRGGTEAFF
cdr3_nt: TGCGCCAGCAGCTTGTTCGACAGGGGCGGGACTGAAGCTTTCTTT

v_call: TRBV12-3/TRBV12-4
d_call: TRBD2
clone_size: .
j_call: TRBJ2-1
cdr3_aa: CASSNSGGANNEQFF
cdr3_nt: TGTGCCAGCAGTAATAGCGGGGGGGCGAACAATGAGCAGTTCTTC

v_call: TRBV7-6
d_call: .
clone_size: many
j_call: TRBJ1-1
cdr3_aa: CASSPRRGAGAFF
cdr3_nt: TGTGCCAGCAGCCCCAGGCGGGGGGCCGGGGCTTTCTTT

v_call: TRBV13
d_call: TRBD2
clone_size: few
j_call: TRBJ2-2
cdr3_aa: CASSPTSGDLTGELFF
cdr3_nt: TGTGCCAGCAGCCCTACTAGCGGAGATCTCACCGGGGAGCTGTTTTTT

v_call: TRBV2
d_call: .
clone_size: many
j_call: TRBJ1-4
cdr3_aa: CASSEALLANEKLFF
cdr3_nt: TGTGCCAGCAGTGAAGCGCTGTTGGCTAATGAAAAACTGTTTTTT

v_call: TRBV7-2
d_call: TRBD2
clone_size: many
j_call: TRBJ2-3
cdr3_aa: CASSLDFAGGPSDTQYF
cdr3_nt: TGTGCCAGCAGCTTAGACTTTGCGGGGGGGCCGTCGGATACGCAGTATTTT

v_call: TRBV5-6
d_call: TRBD2
clone_size: few
j_call: TRBJ2-3
cdr3_aa: CASSLVGSGGSTDTQYF
cdr3_nt: TGTGCCAGCAGCTTGGTGGGTAGCGGGGGGTCCACAGATACGCAGTATTTT

v_call: TRBV29-1
d_call: .
clone_size: few
j_call: TRBJ1-2
cdr3_aa: CSVEQGNYGYTF
cdr3_nt: TGCAGCGTTGAACAGGGGAACTATGGCTACACCTTC

v_call: TRBV19
d_call: .
clone_size: .
j_call: TRBJ2-7
cdr3_aa: CASSIRTSTSYEQYF
cdr3_nt: TGTGCCAGTAGTATTCGGACCTCAACCTCCTACGAGCAGTACTTC

v_call: TRBV12-3/TRBV12-4
d_call: TRBD2
clone_size: .
j_call: TRBJ2-1
cdr3_aa: CASSTGGADNEQFF
cdr3_nt: TGTGCCAGCAGTACGGGGGGAGCGGACAATGAGCAGTTCTTC

v_call: TRBV7-6
d_call: .
clone_size: .
j_call: TRBJ2-4
cdr3_aa: CASSFSGRENIQYF
cdr3_nt: TGTGCCAGCAGCTTCTCGGGGCGGGAAAACATTCAGTACTTC

v_call: TRBV4-1
d_call: .
clone_size: .
j_call: TRBJ1-5
cdr3_aa: CASSQVPGDQPQHF
cdr3_nt: TGCGCCAGCAGCCAAGTCCCGGGCGATCAGCCCCAGCATTTT

v_call: TRBV2
d_call: .
clone_size: .
j_call: TRBJ1-1
cdr3_aa: CASSELRTEAFF
cdr3_nt: TGTGCCAGCAGTGAATTGAGGACTGAAGCTTTCTTT

v_call: TRBV7-2
d_call: TRBD2
clone_size: many
j_call: TRBJ2-1
cdr3_aa: CASSALGLAGDPYNEQFF
cdr3_nt: TGTGCCAGCAGCGCACTTGGACTAGCGGGGGACCCCTACAATGAGCAGTTCTTC

v_call: TRBV6-2/TRBV6-3
d_call: TRBD1
clone_size: .
j_call: TRBJ1-1
cdr3_aa: CASRAGQANTEAFF
cdr3_nt: TGTGCCAGCAGAGCGGGACAGGCGAACACTGAAGCTTTCTTT

v_call: TRBV27
d_call: .
clone_size: .
j_call: TRBJ2-2
cdr3_aa: CASTLRARWTGELFF
cdr3_nt: TGTGCCAGCACTCTAAGGGCACGATGGACCGGGGAGCTGTTTTTT

v_call: TRBV28
d_call: .
clone_size: .
j_call: TRBJ2-5
cdr3_aa: CASSFQYQETQYF
cdr3_nt: TGTGCCAGCAGTTTTCAGTACCAAGAGACCCAGTACTTC

v_call: TRBV5-1
d_call: .
clone_size: .
j_call: TRBJ2-6
cdr3_aa: CASSFPRTGNVLTF
cdr3_nt: TGCGCCAGCAGCTTTCCCAGGACGGGTAACGTCCTGACTTTC

v_call: TRBV11-3
d_call: .
clone_size: few
j_call: TRBJ2-7
cdr3_aa: CASSSDRFSYEQYF
cdr3_nt: TGTGCCAGCAGCTCTGACAGGTTCTCCTACGAGCAGTACTTC

v_call: TRBV28
d_call: .
clone_size: few
j_call: TRBJ2-3
cdr3_aa: CASSLSPAPSTDTQYF
cdr3_nt: TGTGCCAGCAGTTTAAGTCCGGCCCCAAGCACAGATACGCAGTATTTT

v_call: TRBV28
d_call: .
clone_size: many
j_call: TRBJ2-1
cdr3_aa: CASSPLLDEQFF
cdr3_nt: TGTGCCAGCAGCCCCTTACTGGATGAGCAGTTCTTC

v_call: TRBV5-1
d_call: .
clone_size: .
j_call: TRBJ2-7
cdr3_aa: CATGEGTEQYF
cdr3_nt: TGCGCCACCGGGGAAGGGACGGAGCAGTACTTC

v_call: TRBV2
d_call: .
clone_size: .
j_call: TRBJ2-1
cdr3_aa: CATEGEDNEQFF
cdr3_nt: TGTGCCACCGAGGGGGAAGACAATGAGCAGTTCTTC

v_call: TRBV11-2
d_call: TRBD2
clone_size: few
j_call: TRBJ2-3
cdr3_aa: CASSLLAGDDTDTQYF
cdr3_nt: TGTGCCAGCAGCCTACTAGCGGGGGATGACACAGATACGCAGTATTTT

v_call: TRBV2
d_call: .
clone_size: few
j_call: TRBJ1-5
cdr3_aa: CASSYLDSSNQPQHF
cdr3_nt: TGTGCCAGCAGTTACCTCGACAGTAGCAATCAGCCCCAGCATTTT

v_call: TRBV29-1
d_call: .
clone_size: .
j_call: TRBJ1-2
cdr3_aa: CSVEDRQGSGYGYTF
cdr3_nt: TGCAGCGTTGAAGATAGGCAGGGTAGTGGCTATGGCTACACCTTC

v_call: TRBV7-9
d_call: TRBD2
clone_size: few
j_call: TRBJ2-1
cdr3_aa: CASSPGGGGANEQFF
cdr3_nt: TGTGCCAGCAGCCCAGGTGGCGGGGGGGCCAATGAGCAGTTCTTC

v_call: TRBV12-3/TRBV12-4
d_call: .
clone_size: .
j_call: TRBJ2-4
cdr3_aa: CASSSRTESAKKIQYF
cdr3_nt: TGTGCCAGCAGTTCAAGGACAGAATCGGCCAAAAAGATTCAGTACTTC

v_call: TRBV10-3
d_call: .
clone_size: .
j_call: TRBJ2-1
cdr3_aa: CAISELEYEQFF
cdr3_nt: TGTGCCATCAGTGAACTAGAGTATGAGCAGTTCTTC

v_call: TRBV2
d_call: TRBD1
clone_size: .
j_call: TRBJ1-2
cdr3_aa: CASFDRGPNYGYTF
cdr3_nt: TGTGCCAGCTTCGACAGGGGGCCCAACTATGGCTACACCTTC

v_call: TRBV28
d_call: .
clone_size: few
j_call: TRBJ2-1
cdr3_aa: CASQTGSSYNEQFF
cdr3_nt: TGTGCCAGCCAAACAGGTAGCTCCTACAATGAGCAGTTCTTC

v_call: TRBV2
d_call: .
clone_size: once
j_call: TRBJ1-1
cdr3_aa: CASSAAFGTHTEAFF
cdr3_nt: TGTGCCAGCAGCGCTGCCTTTGGGACCCACACTGAAGCTTTCTTT

v_call: TRBV25-1
d_call: .
clone_size: .
j_call: TRBJ2-7
cdr3_aa: CARAYEQYF
cdr3_nt: TGTGCCCGCGCGTACGAGCAGTACTTC

v_call: TRBV15
d_call: .
clone_size: .
j_call: TRBJ2-4
cdr3_aa: CATRGVGGRNIQYF
cdr3_nt: TGTGCCACCCGGGGAGTGGGGGGCCGAAACATTCAGTACTTC

v_call: TRBV29-1
d_call: .
clone_size: .
j_call: TRBJ1-5
cdr3_aa: CSVEGENDNQPQHF
cdr3_nt: TGCAGCGTTGAAGGGGAGAATGACAATCAGCCCCAGCATTTT

v_call: TRBV2
d_call: TRBD2
clone_size: .
j_call: TRBJ2-2
cdr3_aa: CASSEGSSGEATGELFF
cdr3_nt: TGTGCCAGCAGTGAGGGATCTAGCGGGGAAGCCACCGGGGAGCTGTTTTTT

v_call: TRBV7-2
d_call: .
clone_size: many
j_call: TRBJ2-7
cdr3_aa: CASSQLQGFFYEQYF
cdr3_nt: TGTGCCAGCAGCCAGCTACAGGGTTTTTTCTACGAGCAGTACTTC

v_call: TRBV7-9
d_call: .
clone_size: few
j_call: TRBJ1-1
cdr3_aa: CASRSILKAFF
cdr3_nt: TGTGCCAGCAGGTCAATTTTGAAGGCTTTCTTT